Shown below are 14 T cell receptor beta chains from a single sample sequenced in a study of shared clonotypes between healthy human individuals. The table came from immunoSEQ multiplex PCR; TCRdb's copy has only in-frame clones and leaves some out. Found here are around 580,000 clones, 98% of them singletons; the top ten hold 0.3%. CD8 cells regarded as naive lacked CD45RO, were positively chosen for CCR7, and omitted terminally differentiated effector memory CD45RA+ cells. The sequencing sample was made of naive CD8+ T cells sorted from blood. These receptors were taken from a man aged 25-45 years in good health.

J is TRBJ2-1 and V is TRBV2; 7 bases match TRBD2. Germline-derived CDR1 and CDR2 are SNHLY and FYNNEI. The CDR3 extends over 17 amino acids. V lost 8 bases and J lost 5; bases outside the gene matches: 18. CDR3 nucleotides: TGTGCCAGCGCGGGAGCCAGAGACCTAGGTCTCAACAATGAGCAGTTCTTC. Its translation: CASAGARDLGLNNEQFF.

The chain links TRBV7-9 to TRBJ2-7, with TRBD2 matching 11 bases. This CDR3 has 15 residues. V lost 5 bases, J lost 8 bases, and 11 bases stayed unmatched. The germline gives CDR1 SEHNR, CDR2 FQNEAQ (reference sequence). Written as DNA, the CDR3 is TGTGCCAGCAGCCCCGTTGGAGTAGCGGGAGGGCAGCAGTACTTC. It encodes CASSPVGVAGGQQYF.

V gene TRBV28 combines with J gene TRBJ2-1; the D gene is possibly TRBD2 (5 bases). CDR3 length: 13 amino acids. V was trimmed by 5 bases and J by 9 bases, leaving 14 bases between them. CDR1 and CDR2 from the germline V gene are MDHEN and SYDVKM. Written as DNA, the CDR3 is TGTGCCAGCAGTCTGAGGGCCGTGGGTGAGCAGTTCTTC. Amino acid sequence: CASSLRAVGEQFF.

The chain employs TRBV13 and TRBJ2-1; TRBD1 is a possible D gene (6 bases). This CDR3 spans 14 amino acids. Per the germline V gene, CDR1 is PRHDT and CDR2 is FYEKMQ (reference sequence). The germline V and J ends were trimmed by 0 bases and 5 bases, with 8 bases remaining between them. Here the CDR3 reads CASSLGQGHNEQFF. The CDR3 region has the DNA TGTGCCAGCAGCTTAGGACAGGGCCACAATGAGCAGTTCTTC.

This sequence joins TRBV7-9 and TRBJ2-1, with TRBD2 matching 10 bases. Germline V gene data show CDR1 as SEHNR and CDR2 as FQNEAQ (reference sequence). This CDR3 region has 14 residues. J lost 5 bases, V lost 7 bases, and 5 bases had no gene match. CDR3 nucleotides: TGTGCCAGCACCGGGACTAGCGTCCACAATGAGCAGTTCTTC. It is translated as CASTGTSVHNEQFF.

This chain links TRBV9 with TRBJ2-7; D is perhaps TRBD1 or TRBD2 (5 bases each). The CDR3 covers 14 residues. Between the trimmed V and J ends, which lost 0 bases and 3 bases, there was a span of 10 bases. Germline-derived CDR1 and CDR2 are SGDLS and YYNGEE. In DNA form, the CDR3 reads TGTGCCAGCAGCGTAGCCGAGGGGTTCTACGAGCAGTACTTC. Translated: CASSVAEGFYEQYF.

The chain joins TRBV28 to TRBJ2-5; the match to TRBD1 covers 8 bases. The junction had 7 bases not matched to a gene; V was cut back by 6 bases and J by 7 bases. This CDR3 is built from 13 residues. Germline values: CDR1 MDHEN, CDR2 SYDVKM. CDR3 DNA sequence: TGTGCCAGCAGCTACGGACAGGGCGGGACCCAGTACTTC. Translating gives CASSYGQGGTQYF.

The chain links TRBV12-5 to TRBJ2-1, with D tentatively TRBD1 or TRBD2 (5 bases each). Germline V lookup: CDR1 LGHNT, CDR2 FRNRAP. CDR3 length equals 12 residues. Deletions cut 0 bases from V and 10 bases from J, with 7 bases between. CDR3 sequence: CASGLVEGEQFF. The CDR3 DNA sequence: TGTGCTAGTGGTTTGGTAGAGGGGGAGCAGTTCTTC.

In DNA form, the CDR3 reads TGTGCCAGCAGCTTTGGAAGAGCGGGGCCTAAAGAGACCCAGTACTTC. This gives the protein CASSFGRAGPKETQYF. This chain uses TRBV11-3 with TRBJ2-5, with 7 bases fitting TRBD2. The CDR3 is 16 amino acids. The germline CDR1 and CDR2 sequences are SGHNT and YENEEA. V gave up 3 bases and J gave up 3 bases; unmatched junction bases: 10.

The chain couples TRBV5-4 to TRBJ2-6; D gene ambiguous. The germline V gene encodes CDR1 SGHNT and CDR2 YYREEE (reference sequence). Between the trimmed V and J ends, which lost 0 bases and 1 base, there was a span of 14 bases. This CDR3 has 18 residues. The CDR3 protein is CASSLAGNSWSGANVLTF. The CDR3 DNA is TGTGCCAGCAGCTTGGCAGGAAACAGTTGGTCTGGGGCCAACGTCCTGACTTTC.

The chain joins TRBV4-1 to TRBJ1-2, with 8 bases aligning to TRBD1. The CDR3 spans 15 residues. The V gene end was trimmed by 2 bases and the J gene end by 3 bases; junction bases not matched to a gene: 5. Looked up from germline, CDR1 is MGHRA and CDR2 is YSYEKL. The DNA of the CDR3 is TGCGCCAGCAGCCAAAAAACAGGGGGGGACTATGGCTACACCTTC. It codes for CASSQKTGGDYGYTF.

This chain connects TRBV6-4 to TRBJ2-2, with D perhaps assigned TRBD1 or TRBD2 (5 bases each). Germline V gene data show CDR1 as MRHNA and CDR2 as SNTAGT. The germline V and J ends were trimmed by 0 bases and 4 bases, with 12 bases remaining between them. This CDR3 contains 16 residues. CDR3 in amino acids: CASSDSLRGPTGELFF. In DNA form, the CDR3 reads TGTGCCAGCAGTGACTCTCTGAGGGGTCCCACCGGGGAGCTGTTTTTT.

V is TRBV7-6 and J is TRBJ2-1, with 10 bases fitting TRBD2. The CDR3 is made up of 16 amino acids. V shed 2 bases, J shed 2 bases, and the junction held 3 bases outside the gene matches. The germline V gene encodes CDR1 SGHVS and CDR2 FNYEAQ. In DNA form, the CDR3 reads TGTGCCAGCAGCTTAACTAGCGGGAACGCCTACAATGAGCAGTTCTTC. As protein: CASSLTSGNAYNEQFF.

A word on this clone: Other DNA sequences in this specimen translate into the identical CDR3. The chain is built from TRBV9 and TRBJ2-7, with D uncertain. Germline V gene data show CDR1 as SGDLS and CDR2 as YYNGEE. Between the trimmed V and J ends, which lost 0 bases and 1 base, there was a span of 5 bases. The CDR3 has 13 residues. The CDR3 coding sequence is TGTGCCAGCAGCGTAGGGGAATCCTACGAGCAGTACTTC. It is translated as CASSVGESYEQYF.